This TCR beta chain was recovered during a study of identical twins. TCRdb redid the calling of the 5' RACE reads with MiXCR, one entry per CDR3 protein. Here the sample spans around 250,000 distinct CDR3 sequences, approximately 8.3% being singletons. V lost 4 bases and J 7 bases, leaving 14 bases between the germline ends. The CDR3 is made up of 14 amino acids. Per germline, CDR1 SGHTA and CDR2 FQGTGA. This clonotype was detected a few times. The sample was also linked to a second study, of yellow fever vaccine responses in identical twins. That work contributes: Twins reportedly had a vaccine T cell response that seemed partly convergent, partly personalized.

The sequenced material came from CD8+ T cells sorted from blood. V gene TRBV7-3 combines with J gene TRBJ2-1; D is undetermined. This clonotype was sampled from a woman aged 18-30 years in good health. Here the CDR3 DNA reads TGTGCCAGCAGCTCCCCTGGCGGTTCAAATGAGCAGTTCTTC. Translated: CASSSPGGSNEQFF.